This entry describes one T cell receptor (beta chain). In its sample, this clonotype was seen many times. Its specific antigen is unknown. Base qualities are not recorded, but no much larger clone differs from it by a single base. Libraries were prepared through 5' RACE. TCRdb lists the instrument as NextSeq 500. In the TCR library protocol, unique molecular identifiers were attached to individual cDNA molecules to correct for PCR bias and sequencing error. Both TCR alpha and beta chains were sequenced, and tight co-correlation was observed between alpha and beta sequence abundances in each sample. As for how the authors treated the data: Decombinator V4 was used to annotate the V gene, J gene and CDR3 of the TCR sequences. TCRs were defined as expanded if a significant change between any two time points was detected under a Poisson model with p below 0.0001. Abundances of TCRs were expressed as counts per million after normalisation to the total number of TCRs sequenced in each sample. VDJdb, accessed 1 November 2021, was searched for CMV, EBV and SARS-CoV-2 annotated TCRs, excluding TCRs annotated for multiple antigens. TCRdb trimmed public reads at Q25 via fastp, called clones via MiXCR and kept in-frame beta chains. Each CDR3 protein appears once, grouped with its most common genes and DNA. These V and J calls originate from TCRdb's pipeline instead of the authors' own analysis. For this sample there are approximately 77,000 distinct CDR3 sequences; more than 4% appear just once. In total, the top ten clones hold around 7.5% of the sample.

The data originate from a study of early T cells in non-severe SARS-CoV-2 infection listed by TCRdb under 2021. About the study as a whole: Because TCR sequencing relied on bulk RNA taken from unsorted whole blood, pairing of alpha and beta chains was not possible. Results the study describes overall, beyond this receptor: VDJdb matching was skewed toward anti-spike CD8 responses, so virus-specific expansions were likely underestimated and private and CD4 specificities were missed.

Set within a cohort of healthcare workers in London, UK, this nested case-control study involved weekly PCR testing of nasopharyngeal swabs along with blood sampling. Healthcare workers were enrolled in the week of the UK lockdown, from 23 to 31 March 2020, and were followed every week for up to roughly 15 weeks. This receptor was identified in an adult who was a healthcare worker with PCR-confirmed SARS-CoV-2 infection or an uninfected control (not recorded which). Sequenced material: whole blood, taken at baseline.

CDR3 sequence: CASSPGRDLLYGYTF. In nucleotide form, the sequence is TGTGCCAGCAGTCCTGGGAGGGACCTGCTATATGGCTACACCTTC. This chain is built from TRBV27 and TRBJ1-2; a weak D assignment points to TRBD1 (5 bases agree). V is shortened by 5 bases, J by 5 bases, and the region joining them spans 18 bases. The germline V gene (reference sequence) specifies MNHEY as CDR1 and SMNVEV as CDR2. The CDR3 goes from the cysteine to the phenylalanine over 15 residues. The retained sequence is limited to the CDR3, 45 bases, with the frame set at the first base.